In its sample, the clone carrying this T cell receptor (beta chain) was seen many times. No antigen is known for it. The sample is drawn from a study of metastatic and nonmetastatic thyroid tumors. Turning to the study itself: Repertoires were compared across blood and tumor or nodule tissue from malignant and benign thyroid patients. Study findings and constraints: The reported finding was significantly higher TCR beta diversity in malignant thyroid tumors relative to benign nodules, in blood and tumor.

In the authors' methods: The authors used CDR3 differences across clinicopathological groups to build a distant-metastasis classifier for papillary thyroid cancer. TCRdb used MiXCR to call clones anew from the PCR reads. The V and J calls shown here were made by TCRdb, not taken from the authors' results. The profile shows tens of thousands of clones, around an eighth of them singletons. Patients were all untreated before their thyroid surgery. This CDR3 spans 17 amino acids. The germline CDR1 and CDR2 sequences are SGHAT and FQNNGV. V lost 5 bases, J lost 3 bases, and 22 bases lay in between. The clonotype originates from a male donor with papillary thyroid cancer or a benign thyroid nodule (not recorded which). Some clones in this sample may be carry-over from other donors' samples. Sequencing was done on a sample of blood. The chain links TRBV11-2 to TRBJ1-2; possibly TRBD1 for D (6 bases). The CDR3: CASSGPAGGGGDYGYTF. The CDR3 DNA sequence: TGTGCCAGCAGCGGTCCTGCGGGGGGCGGAGGGGACTATGGCTACACCTTC.